Listed below are T cell receptor beta chains from one sample, sequenced in a study of PD-1 blockade in classical Hodgkin lymphoma. Profiling relied on immunoSEQ multiplex PCR, and the TCRdb table lists in-frame clones only, not all of them. Among about 12,000 clones listed, more than 60% were seen once. This specimen was CD8+ T cells from blood, taken at baseline. The receptors originated from a human donor with classical Hodgkin lymphoma. Each CDR3 is given with its conserved first and last residue. D genes are given only for firm matches. Some rows mark clone size as missing; the rest say once, few, many or name a class of expanded clone.

J gene,clone size,V gene,D gene,CDR3 protein,CDR3 DNA
TRBJ2-1,.,TRBV7-9,.,CASSLALLPYNEQFF,TGTGCCAGCAGCTTAGCCCTCCTCCCCTACAATGAGCAGTTCTTC
TRBJ2-7,few,TRBV9,.,CASSGPDSAHEQYF,TGTGCCAGCAGCGGACCGGACAGTGCTCACGAGCAGTACTTC
TRBJ2-1,.,TRBV29-1,.,CSETRDSYNEQFF,TGCAGCGAGACCAGGGACTCCTACAATGAGCAGTTCTTC
TRBJ1-2,once,TRBV6-4,TRBD1,CASSDVPGQGADGYTF,TGTGCCAGCAGTGACGTTCCGGGACAGGGGGCTGATGGCTACACCTTC
TRBJ1-6,.,TRBV30,.,CAWKETSPLHF,TGTGCCTGGAAGGAAACTTCGCCCCTCCACTTT
TRBJ2-7,.,TRBV2,TRBD1,CAIVGQDVSYEQYF,TGTGCCATAGTAGGACAGGACGTCTCCTACGAGCAGTACTTC
TRBJ2-7,.,TRBV27,TRBD2,CASSLAGGPGEQYF,TGTGCCAGCAGTCTAGCGGGGGGGCCTGGCGAGCAGTACTTC
TRBJ1-3,.,TRBV19,.,CASSLENTIYF,TGTGCCAGTTCTTTGGAAAACACCATATATTTT
TRBJ2-7,.,TRBV7-2,.,CASSLAKILSYEQYF,TGTGCCAGCAGCTTAGCGAAGATCCTGTCCTACGAGCAGTACTTC
TRBJ1-4,once,TRBV28,.,CATERAGGNEKLFF,TGTGCCACCGAACGAGCGGGGGGTAATGAAAAACTGTTTTTT
TRBJ1-1,few,TRBV7-9,.,CASSLTGTEAFF,TGTGCCAGCAGCTTAACGGGTACTGAAGCTTTCTTT
TRBJ2-5,.,TRBV7-9,.,CASTTLGGPLETQYF,TGTGCCAGCACCACTTTAGGAGGTCCGTTAGAGACCCAGTACTTC
TRBJ2-7,.,TRBV5-4,TRBD1,CASSQTGTGKYEQYF,TGTGCCAGCAGCCAAACCGGGACAGGGAAGTACGAGCAGTACTTC
TRBJ1-1,.,TRBV4-3,.,CASSQDGHRTTEAFF,TGCGCCAGCAGCCAAGACGGACACCGGACCACTGAAGCTTTCTTT
TRBJ2-7,.,TRBV7-6,.,CASSIAFSYEQYF,TGTGCCAGCAGTATAGCGTTCTCCTACGAGCAGTACTTC
TRBJ1-1,.,TRBV7-8,.,CASSLVSTWNTEAFF,TGTGCCAGCAGCTTAGTCTCCACATGGAACACTGAAGCTTTCTTT
TRBJ1-1,few,TRBV19,TRBD1,CASSWDSGGDTEAFF,TGTGCCAGTAGTTGGGACAGCGGGGGGGACACTGAAGCTTTCTTT
TRBJ2-7,.,TRBV4-2,TRBD2,CASSQGLAATYEQYF,TGTGCCAGCAGCCAAGGACTAGCGGCTACCTACGAGCAGTACTTC
TRBJ1-4,.,TRBV6-1,TRBD1,CASRRQGANEKLFF,TGTGCCAGCAGAAGACAGGGGGCTAATGAAAAACTGTTTTTT
TRBJ2-3,.,TRBV5-1,TRBD2,CASSPGTSGGDTQYF,TGCGCCAGCAGCCCAGGGACTAGCGGGGGAGATACGCAGTATTTT
TRBJ2-7,.,TRBV5-1,.,CASSFSDSYEQYF,TGCGCCAGCAGCTTTTCGGATTCCTACGAGCAGTACTTC
TRBJ2-7,.,TRBV23-1,.,CASIPHPCSYEQYF,TGCGCCAGCATTCCACATCCCTGTTCCTACGAGCAGTACTTC
TRBJ1-2,.,TRBV20-1,.,CSAAGENGYTF,TGCAGTGCAGCAGGTGAAAATGGCTACACCTTC
TRBJ2-7,.,TRBV5-1,TRBD1,CASSLAMGQSYEQYF,TGCGCCAGCAGCTTGGCCATGGGACAGTCCTACGAGCAGTACTTC
TRBJ1-2,.,TRBV30,TRBD1,CAWSFPTGVDGYTF,TGTGCCTGGAGTTTCCCGACAGGGGTGGATGGCTACACCTTC
TRBJ2-1,once,TRBV7-3,.,CASSLMSGDEQFF,TGTGCCAGCAGCTTAATGTCCGGGGATGAGCAGTTCTTC
TRBJ1-4,.,TRBV7-6,.,CASSGVGLAPPNEKLFF,TGTGCCAGCAGTGGGGTTGGTTTAGCCCCTCCTAATGAAAAACTGTTTTTT
TRBJ1-2,.,TRBV7-9,.,CASSLGPGGVNGYTF,TGTGCCAGCAGCTTAGGTCCCGGGGGTGTCAATGGCTACACCTTC
TRBJ2-1,once,TRBV4-2,.,CASSQDLGIGAGNNEQFF,TGTGCCAGCAGCCAAGATCTCGGAATCGGGGCGGGGAACAATGAGCAGTTCTTC
TRBJ2-3,once,TRBV9,.,CASSVGGGPADTQYF,TGTGCCAGCAGCGTTGGCGGGGGCCCGGCAGATACGCAGTATTTT
TRBJ1-1,.,TRBV4-2,.,CASSQDSGTEAFF,TGTGCCAGCAGCCAAGACTCAGGGACTGAAGCTTTCTTT
TRBJ2-7,.,TRBV7-2,.,CASSLSNYEQYF,TGTGCCAGCAGCTTGTCGAACTACGAGCAGTACTTC
TRBJ1-5,.,TRBV6-4,.,CASSENSYSNQPQHF,TGTGCCAGCAGTGAGAACAGTTATAGCAATCAGCCCCAGCATTTT
TRBJ1-2,.,TRBV28,.,CASSFPGSMGYTF,TGTGCCAGCAGTTTCCCAGGGTCAATGGGCTACACCTTC
TRBJ2-1,.,TRBV27,.,CASSRGFYNEQFF,TGTGCCAGCAGTCGTGGGTTCTACAATGAGCAGTTCTTC
TRBJ1-1,.,TRBV30,.,CAWSAGMGEAFF,TGTGCCTGGAGTGCTGGGATGGGTGAAGCTTTCTTT
TRBJ2-2,once,TRBV5-1,TRBD2,CASSWLAGGPGTGELFF,TGCGCCAGCAGCTGGCTAGCGGGGGGGCCCGGCACCGGGGAGCTGTTTTTT
TRBJ1-1,.,TRBV7-8,.,CATSSLKAVNTEAFF,TGTGCCACCAGCAGCTTAAAGGCAGTGAACACTGAAGCTTTCTTT
TRBJ1-2,.,TRBV5-5,TRBD1,CASSSRTGESGYTF,TGTGCCAGCAGCTCGCGGACAGGGGAGTCTGGCTACACCTTC
TRBJ2-7,.,TRBV6-6,.,CASMGYEQYF,TGTGCCAGCATGGGGTACGAGCAGTACTTC
TRBJ1-4,.,TRBV16,.,CASARDPGVEKLFF,TGTGCCAGTGCGAGGGACCCGGGGGTTGAAAAACTGTTTTTT
TRBJ1-4,.,TRBV15,.,CAIGNEKLFF,TGTGCCATCGGGAATGAAAAACTGTTTTTT
TRBJ1-2,.,TRBV15,.,CATSRIPPPPRPNYGYTF,TGTGCCACCAGCAGAATTCCCCCTCCCCCGCGTCCTAACTATGGCTACACCTTC
TRBJ1-5,.,TRBV5-4,.,CASSLKWQPQHF,TGTGCCAGCAGCTTGAAGTGGCAGCCCCAGCATTTT
TRBJ1-5,few,TRBV7-9,.,CASSYLREPQHF,TGTGCCAGCAGCTACCTTAGGGAGCCCCAGCATTTT
TRBJ2-1,once,TRBV7-9,.,CASSLVNNEQFF,TGTGCCAGCAGCTTAGTAAACAATGAGCAGTTCTTC
TRBJ2-2,.,TRBV4-1,.,CASSQGRNGGLTGELFF,TGCGCCAGCAGCCAAGGACGGAACGGGGGTCTCACCGGGGAGCTGTTTTTT
TRBJ1-2,.,TRBV10-1,.,CASSSVPWTNYGYTF,TGCGCCAGCAGTTCTGTACCCTGGACAAACTATGGCTACACCTTC
TRBJ2-7,.,TRBV6-6,TRBD1,CASSTSGTGIYEQYF,TGTGCCAGCAGTACCTCCGGGACAGGGATTTACGAGCAGTACTTC
TRBJ2-3,.,TRBV7-8,.,CASSLKGVTVTDTQYF,TGTGCCAGCAGCTTAAAGGGGGTGACGGTCACAGATACGCAGTATTTT
TRBJ1-1,.,TRBV4-1,.,CASSHTGGSTEAFF,TGCGCCAGCAGCCACACGGGGGGGAGTACTGAAGCTTTCTTT
TRBJ2-7,.,TRBV21-1,.,CAITAAGEQYF,TGTGCCATCACGGCTGCCGGCGAGCAGTACTTC
TRBJ2-7,once,TRBV29-1,.,CSVEGTGTASSYEQYF,TGCAGCGTTGAAGGGACCGGGACGGCGAGCTCCTACGAGCAGTACTTC
TRBJ2-7,.,TRBV9,TRBD2,CASSVASGGYEQYF,TGTGCCAGCAGCGTAGCCAGCGGGGGTTACGAGCAGTACTTC
TRBJ1-5,few,TRBV27,.,CASSSLAGAHSQPQHF,TGTGCCAGCAGTTCCCTGGCGGGGGCCCACAGTCAGCCCCAGCATTTT